A selection of T cell receptor beta chains follows, all from one sample in a study of T cell repertoires in cytomegalovirus infection. In TCRdb, the reads were re-called with MiXCR into one record per CDR3 protein. The sample consists of about 180,000 distinct CDR3 sequences, around 14% of them appearing once. Sequenced sample: PBMCs. The source of these receptors is a human donor in good health (CMV status not recorded). Some clones in this sample may be carry-over from other donors' samples. The CDR3 runs from the conserved cysteine through the conserved F or W. D genes are given only for firm matches. Part of the rows lack a size; the others show once, few, many or a class for expanded clones.

V gene: TRBV7-2; D gene: TRBD1; J gene: TRBJ2-5; clone size: many; CDR3 protein: CASSKEPGQGQETQYF; CDR3 DNA: TGTGCCAGCAGCAAAGAGCCGGGACAGGGGCAAGAGACCCAGTACTTC
V gene: TRBV5-1; D gene: .; J gene: TRBJ1-1; clone size: few; CDR3 protein: CASHDSTEAFF; CDR3 DNA: TGCGCCAGCCACGACAGCACTGAAGCTTTCTTT
V gene: TRBV5-6; D gene: TRBD2; J gene: TRBJ2-1; clone size: .; CDR3 protein: CASGGDHYNEQFF; CDR3 DNA: TGTGCCTCCGGGGGGGACCACTACAATGAGCAGTTCTTC
V gene: TRBV6-2/TRBV6-3; D gene: .; J gene: TRBJ1-6; clone size: .; CDR3 protein: CASRSREGNSPLHF; CDR3 DNA: TGTGCCAGCAGATCGCGGGAGGGAAATTCACCCCTCCACTTT
V gene: TRBV20-1; D gene: TRBD1; J gene: TRBJ1-2; clone size: few; CDR3 protein: CSAREQGAKGYTF; CDR3 DNA: TGCAGTGCTAGAGAGCAGGGGGCGAAGGGCTACACCTTC
V gene: TRBV10-3; D gene: .; J gene: TRBJ1-1; clone size: few; CDR3 protein: CAISESGQTNTEAFF; CDR3 DNA: TGTGCCATCAGTGAGTCCGGACAGACGAACACTGAAGCTTTCTTT
V gene: TRBV7-6; D gene: TRBD2; J gene: TRBJ2-1; clone size: many; CDR3 protein: CASSSWGGSSYNEQFF; CDR3 DNA: TGTGCCAGCAGCTCGTGGGGCGGGAGCTCCTACAATGAGCAGTTCTTC
V gene: TRBV5-1; D gene: .; J gene: TRBJ2-7; clone size: .; CDR3 protein: CASSLGTAEGGEQYF; CDR3 DNA: TGCGCCAGCAGCCTGGGGACTGCCGAGGGGGGCGAGCAGTACTTC
V gene: TRBV5-1; D gene: TRBD1; J gene: TRBJ1-2; clone size: .; CDR3 protein: CASSLAGQPGYTF; CDR3 DNA: TGCGCCAGCAGCTTGGCGGGACAGCCAGGCTACACCTTC
V gene: TRBV9; D gene: .; J gene: TRBJ2-1; clone size: many; CDR3 protein: CASSDTTRNEQFF; CDR3 DNA: TGTGCCAGCAGCGACACGACTAGGAATGAGCAGTTCTTC
V gene: TRBV18; D gene: .; J gene: TRBJ2-3; clone size: .; CDR3 protein: CASSPPVQASTDTQYF; CDR3 DNA: TGTGCCAGCTCACCACCGGTTCAGGCTAGCACAGATACGCAGTATTTT
V gene: TRBV7-2; D gene: .; J gene: TRBJ1-1; clone size: .; CDR3 protein: CASSLGGGLTEAFF; CDR3 DNA: TGTGCCAGCAGCTTAGGTGGGGGCTTAACTGAAGCTTTCTTT
V gene: TRBV6-2/TRBV6-3; D gene: .; J gene: TRBJ1-5; clone size: .; CDR3 protein: CASRGSGTIGQPQHF; CDR3 DNA: TGTGCCAGCAGGGGATCCGGGACGATCGGGCAGCCCCAGCATTTT
V gene: TRBV28; D gene: TRBD1; J gene: TRBJ2-7; clone size: many; CDR3 protein: CASSTGTGGTAYEQYF; CDR3 DNA: TGTGCCAGCAGTACCGGGACAGGGGGGACTGCCTACGAGCAGTACTTC
V gene: TRBV2; D gene: TRBD1; J gene: TRBJ1-3; clone size: .; CDR3 protein: CASSGDRGRGNTIYF; CDR3 DNA: TGTGCCAGCAGTGGGGACAGGGGGAGAGGAAACACCATATATTTT
V gene: TRBV5-5; D gene: TRBD1; J gene: TRBJ2-7; clone size: few; CDR3 protein: CASTTGSSYEQYF; CDR3 DNA: TGTGCCAGCACGACAGGGAGCTCCTACGAGCAGTACTTC
V gene: TRBV20-1; D gene: .; J gene: TRBJ1-4; clone size: .; CDR3 protein: CSASGGGEKLFF; CDR3 DNA: TGCAGTGCTAGCGGGGGGGGGGAAAAACTGTTTTTT
V gene: TRBV20-1; D gene: TRBD1; J gene: TRBJ1-1; clone size: few; CDR3 protein: CSPRARGQELNTEAFF; CDR3 DNA: TGCAGTCCCCGTGCCCGAGGACAGGAGTTGAACACTGAAGCTTTCTTT
V gene: TRBV5-1; D gene: TRBD2; J gene: TRBJ2-1; clone size: few; CDR3 protein: CASSERLAGGWANEQFF; CDR3 DNA: TGCGCCAGCAGCGAACGACTAGCGGGAGGGTGGGCCAATGAGCAGTTCTTC
V gene: TRBV15; D gene: .; J gene: TRBJ2-1; clone size: few; CDR3 protein: CATSRDTAEQFF; CDR3 DNA: TGTGCCACCAGCAGAGATACGGCAGAGCAGTTCTTC
V gene: TRBV7-3; D gene: .; J gene: TRBJ1-1; clone size: many; CDR3 protein: CASSLTIITEAFF; CDR3 DNA: TGTGCCAGCAGCTTAACGATCATCACTGAAGCTTTCTTT
V gene: TRBV19; D gene: .; J gene: TRBJ1-5; clone size: .; CDR3 protein: CASSRAVDQPQHF; CDR3 DNA: TGTGCCAGTAGTCGGGCAGTTGATCAGCCCCAGCATTTT
V gene: TRBV7-9; D gene: .; J gene: TRBJ2-7; clone size: few; CDR3 protein: CASSFGTVGYEQYF; CDR3 DNA: TGTGCCAGCAGCTTTGGGACGGTAGGTTACGAGCAGTACTTC
V gene: TRBV19; D gene: .; J gene: TRBJ1-1; clone size: .; CDR3 protein: CASTLFGTVNTEAFF; CDR3 DNA: TGTGCCAGTACCCTTTTTGGAACGGTGAACACTGAAGCTTTCTTT
V gene: TRBV29-1; D gene: .; J gene: TRBJ2-3; clone size: few; CDR3 protein: CSVVVGTQYF; CDR3 DNA: TGCAGCGTTGTCGTCGGTACGCAGTATTTT
V gene: TRBV7-8; D gene: .; J gene: TRBJ2-3; clone size: many; CDR3 protein: CASSSRADTQYF; CDR3 DNA: TGTGCCAGCAGCTCTCGGGCAGATACGCAGTATTTT
V gene: TRBV29-1; D gene: TRBD1; J gene: TRBJ1-2; clone size: many; CDR3 protein: CSVSGTDFNYGYTF; CDR3 DNA: TGCAGCGTTTCCGGGACAGACTTTAACTATGGCTACACCTTC
V gene: TRBV10-3; D gene: TRBD2; J gene: TRBJ2-1; clone size: .; CDR3 protein: CAISEMGLATDEQFF; CDR3 DNA: TGTGCCATCAGTGAGATGGGACTAGCGACGGATGAGCAGTTCTTC
V gene: TRBV14; D gene: TRBD1; J gene: TRBJ1-1; clone size: many; CDR3 protein: CASSPFQGAYTEAFF; CDR3 DNA: TGTGCCAGCAGCCCCTTTCAGGGGGCATACACTGAAGCTTTCTTT
V gene: TRBV7-2; D gene: .; J gene: TRBJ1-5; clone size: many; CDR3 protein: CASSLRVNQPQHF; CDR3 DNA: TGTGCCAGCAGCCTAAGGGTAAATCAGCCCCAGCATTTT
V gene: TRBV15; D gene: TRBD2; J gene: TRBJ2-1; clone size: .; CDR3 protein: CATSRGLAGRYNEQFF; CDR3 DNA: TGTGCCACCAGCAGGGGACTAGCGGGAAGATACAATGAGCAGTTCTTC
V gene: TRBV4-1; D gene: .; J gene: TRBJ1-3; clone size: many; CDR3 protein: CASSQLDARVSGNTIYF; CDR3 DNA: TGCGCCAGCAGCCAGTTGGACGCACGCGTCTCTGGAAACACCATATATTTT
V gene: TRBV6-6; D gene: .; J gene: TRBJ1-6; clone size: .; CDR3 protein: CASTLGAATGSPLHF; CDR3 DNA: TGTGCCAGCACCCTAGGGGCCGCCACTGGTTCACCCCTCCACTTT
V gene: TRBV7-2; D gene: TRBD1; J gene: TRBJ2-6; clone size: many; CDR3 protein: CASSRDSSGANVLTF; CDR3 DNA: TGTGCCAGCAGCAGGGACAGCTCTGGGGCCAACGTCCTGACTTTC
V gene: TRBV7-2; D gene: TRBD1; J gene: TRBJ1-1; clone size: many; CDR3 protein: CASSSTGGVSTEAFF; CDR3 DNA: TGTGCCAGCAGTTCAACAGGGGGCGTCAGCACTGAAGCTTTCTTT
V gene: TRBV5-4; D gene: .; J gene: TRBJ1-1; clone size: once; CDR3 protein: CASRPGTSNTEAFF; CDR3 DNA: TGTGCCAGCAGACCCGGGACATCGAACACTGAAGCTTTCTTT
V gene: TRBV7-6; D gene: TRBD1; J gene: TRBJ2-1; clone size: many; CDR3 protein: CASSPPGQGFPYNEQFF; CDR3 DNA: TGTGCCAGCAGCCCACCGGGACAGGGTTTCCCCTACAATGAGCAGTTCTTC
V gene: TRBV18; D gene: .; J gene: TRBJ2-7; clone size: .; CDR3 protein: CASSPHLTYEQYF; CDR3 DNA: TGTGCCAGCTCACCACACCTTACCTACGAGCAGTACTTC
V gene: TRBV7-3; D gene: TRBD1; J gene: TRBJ2-1; clone size: many; CDR3 protein: CASSLGQGSDEQFF; CDR3 DNA: TGTGCCAGCAGCTTGGGACAGGGCTCGGATGAGCAGTTCTTC
V gene: TRBV7-9; D gene: TRBD2; J gene: TRBJ2-7; clone size: .; CDR3 protein: CASSSGTSGDHYEQYF; CDR3 DNA: TGTGCCAGCAGCTCAGGGACTAGCGGGGATCACTACGAGCAGTACTTC
V gene: TRBV27; D gene: TRBD1; J gene: TRBJ2-1; clone size: few; CDR3 protein: CASSWGDRVLAEQFF; CDR3 DNA: TGTGCCAGCAGTTGGGGGGACAGGGTACTCGCTGAGCAGTTCTTC
V gene: TRBV6-8; D gene: .; J gene: TRBJ1-4; clone size: .; CDR3 protein: CASSPLTWTERLFF; CDR3 DNA: TGTGCCAGCAGCCCCCTTACCTGGACCGAAAGACTGTTTTTT
V gene: TRBV5-1; D gene: .; J gene: TRBJ2-5; clone size: few; CDR3 protein: CASSGAGLETQYF; CDR3 DNA: TGCGCCAGCAGCGGAGCAGGGTTGGAGACCCAGTACTTC
V gene: TRBV7-7; D gene: .; J gene: TRBJ2-2; clone size: many; CDR3 protein: CASRSTGVTGELFF; CDR3 DNA: TGTGCTAGCAGGTCTACAGGAGTCACCGGGGAGCTGTTTTTT
V gene: TRBV29-1; D gene: .; J gene: TRBJ2-7; clone size: .; CDR3 protein: CSVEEGYEQYF; CDR3 DNA: TGCAGCGTTGAAGAGGGTTACGAGCAGTACTTC
V gene: TRBV4-1; D gene: .; J gene: TRBJ1-5; clone size: .; CDR3 protein: CASSQLLVQPQHF; CDR3 DNA: TGCGCCAGCAGCCAATTATTGGTGCAGCCCCAGCATTTT
V gene: TRBV29-1; D gene: .; J gene: TRBJ1-2; clone size: few; CDR3 protein: CSVEGRHYGYTF; CDR3 DNA: TGCAGCGTTGAGGGCCGCCACTATGGCTACACCTTC
V gene: TRBV7-3; D gene: .; J gene: TRBJ2-1; clone size: many; CDR3 protein: CASSLSAGGLYNEQFF; CDR3 DNA: TGTGCCAGCAGCTTGTCCGCAGGCGGGCTGTACAATGAGCAGTTCTTC
V gene: TRBV5-6; D gene: TRBD2; J gene: TRBJ2-7; clone size: .; CDR3 protein: CASSFRGVGKQYF; CDR3 DNA: TGTGCCAGCAGCTTTCGGGGGGTGGGCAAGCAGTACTTC
V gene: TRBV28; D gene: .; J gene: TRBJ1-1; clone size: .; CDR3 protein: CGSSSPGDGNEAFF; CDR3 DNA: TGTGGCAGCAGTTCGCCCGGGGACGGCAATGAAGCTTTCTTT
V gene: TRBV28; D gene: TRBD2; J gene: TRBJ2-7; clone size: many; CDR3 protein: CASRAGTSFHEQYF; CDR3 DNA: TGTGCCAGCAGGGCCGGGACTAGCTTCCACGAGCAGTACTTC
V gene: TRBV5-1; D gene: .; J gene: TRBJ2-7; clone size: .; CDR3 protein: CASSLSLFYGDSEQYF; CDR3 DNA: TGCGCCAGCAGCTTATCCTTATTCTATGGGGACTCCGAGCAGTACTTC
V gene: TRBV25-1; D gene: .; J gene: TRBJ2-1; clone size: .; CDR3 protein: CASSEWSRPLRDNEQFF; CDR3 DNA: TGTGCCAGCAGTGAATGGAGTAGACCCCTTAGGGACAATGAGCAGTTCTTC
V gene: TRBV6-1; D gene: .; J gene: TRBJ1-6; clone size: few; CDR3 protein: CASRFPRGNSPLHF; CDR3 DNA: TGTGCCAGCAGATTTCCCAGGGGTAATTCACCCCTCCACTTT
V gene: TRBV20-1; D gene: .; J gene: TRBJ1-5; clone size: .; CDR3 protein: CSARFQGVGNQPQHF; CDR3 DNA: TGCAGTGCTAGATTTCAGGGAGTGGGCAATCAGCCCCAGCATTTT
V gene: TRBV2; D gene: TRBD2; J gene: TRBJ2-7; clone size: few; CDR3 protein: CASGALAGVMQYF; CDR3 DNA: TGTGCCAGTGGGGCACTAGCGGGGGTTATGCAGTACTTC
V gene: TRBV5-5; D gene: .; J gene: TRBJ2-7; clone size: many; CDR3 protein: CASSVEWTASYEQYF; CDR3 DNA: TGTGCCAGCAGCGTGGAGTGGACAGCCTCCTACGAGCAGTACTTC
V gene: TRBV7-2; D gene: .; J gene: TRBJ1-5; clone size: many; CDR3 protein: CASSPNQGGNNQPQHF; CDR3 DNA: TGTGCCAGCAGCCCAAACCAGGGAGGGAACAATCAGCCCCAGCATTTT
V gene: TRBV11-1; D gene: .; J gene: TRBJ1-2; clone size: many; CDR3 protein: CASSPTTEYGYTF; CDR3 DNA: TGTGCCAGCAGCCCGACGACGGAATATGGCTACACCTTC
V gene: TRBV20-1; D gene: TRBD1; J gene: TRBJ1-1; clone size: .; CDR3 protein: CSARRQGIPEAFF; CDR3 DNA: TGCAGTGCTAGAAGACAGGGTATCCCTGAAGCTTTCTTT